These 22 T cell receptor beta chains originate from one sample sequenced in a study of control samples from healthy donors and cancer patients. Measured with immunoSEQ multiplex PCR; TCRdb has only the in-frame clones, and not every one. The sample has 100,000 to 150,000 clones, roughly 84% seen once. Sample: blood. These receptors originate from a man aged 18 to 35 in good health.

The chain links TRBV29-1 to TRBJ2-5; D might be TRBD2 (6 bases). Looked up from germline, CDR1 is SQVTM and CDR2 is ANQGSEA. The CDR3 extends over 15 amino acids. The CDR3 reads CSFPRMEGNGETQYF. CDR3 in DNA: TGCAGTTTTCCCCGAATGGAGGGGAATGGAGAGACCCAGTACTTC.

The V gene is TRBV4-2, the J gene TRBJ1-4, with 8 bases identical to TRBD1. The CDR3 has 17 amino acids. V lost 1 base, J lost 0 bases, and 4 bases stayed unmatched. From germline, CDR1 is LGHNA and CDR2 YNFKEQ. The CDR3 DNA sequence: TGTGCCAGCAGCCAAGCGGGACAGGCTGCAACTAATGAAAAACTGTTTTTT. Protein product: CASSQAGQAATNEKLFF.

The rearrangement links TRBV18 to TRBJ2-1; D is possibly TRBD1 (7 bases). The CDR3 is 15 amino acids. Germline V gives CDR1 KGHSH, CDR2 LQKENI. Trimming stripped 3 bases from V and 6 bases from J, with 15 bases between. CDR3 DNA: TGTGCCAGCTCACCGTCGACAGGGAGGCCCAATGAGCAGTTCTTC. Amino acids: CASSPSTGRPNEQFF.

V is TRBV7-3 and J is TRBJ2-2; perhaps TRBD2 as D (5 bases). Germline-derived CDR1 and CDR2 are SGHTA and FQGTGA. Trimming stripped 0 bases from V and 4 bases from J, with 12 bases between. This CDR3 spans 16 amino acids. This CDR3 is CASSLTREPGTGELFF. The CDR3 DNA is TGTGCCAGCAGCTTAACGAGGGAGCCGGGCACCGGGGAGCTGTTTTTT.

CDR3: CASILRDRGIDTQYF. The DNA for the CDR3 is TGCGCCAGCATTCTCCGGGACAGGGGGATAGATACGCAGTATTTT. The V gene is TRBV10-2, the J gene TRBJ2-3; 11 nucleotides agree with TRBD1. With 7 bases clipped from V and 5 bases from J, the junction kept 8 bases outside the gene matches. Germline V gene lookup returns CDR1 WSHSY and CDR2 SAAADI. The CDR3 has 15 amino acids.

This clone was picked up one time. This chain connects TRBV29-1 to TRBJ1-5; D unresolved. The CDR3 length is 12 residues. Germline loops: CDR1 SQVTM, CDR2 ANQGSEA. Between the trimmed V and J ends, which lost 4 bases and 0 bases, there was a span of 4 bases. DNA for the CDR3: TGCAGCGTTGGCTATAGCAATCAGCCCCAGCATTTT. Its protein is CSVGYSNQPQHF.

This clone has only one observation. V and J are TRBV5-8 and TRBJ1-1; 9 bases are a match to TRBD1. The CDR3 has 15 residues. Germline CDR1 SGHTS, CDR2 YDEGEE. V was clipped by 4 bases and J by 4 bases; unmatched bases: 8. The CDR3 is CASSGRGQGFTEAFF. The CDR3 coding sequence is TGTGCCAGCAGCGGGCGCGGACAGGGGTTCACTGAAGCTTTCTTT.

This clone was detected only once. The chain joins TRBV7-2 to TRBJ2-1; 8 positions agree with TRBD2. CDR1 and CDR2 (germline): SGHTA, FQGNSA. This CDR3 region has 17 residues. The V gene end was trimmed by 3 bases and the J gene end by 10 bases; junction bases not matched to a gene: 17. CDR3 amino acids: CASSLNGSGMALGEQFF. In DNA form, the CDR3 reads TGTGCCAGCAGCTTGAACGGTAGCGGGATGGCCCTCGGGGAGCAGTTCTTC.

This rearrangement joins TRBV5-6 to TRBJ2-7; no firm D call. With 4 bases removed from V and 0 bases from J, the gap between germline ends came to 8 bases. This CDR3 spans 13 amino acids. Germline CDR1 reads SGHDT; CDR2 reads YYEEEE. The chain's CDR3 is CASSDTFSYEQYF. DNA of the CDR3: TGTGCCAGCAGCGACACTTTCTCCTACGAGCAGTACTTC. Full variable domain (missing parts from reference TRBV5-6 and TRBJ2-7): DAGVTQSPTHLIKTRGQQVTLRCSPKSGHDTVSWYQQALGQGPQFIFQYYEEEERQRGNFPDRFSGHQFPNYSSELNVNALLLGDSALYLCASSDTFSYEQYFGPGTRLTVT.

The chain combines TRBV19 with TRBJ1-1; no definite D call. Germline loops: CDR1 LNHDA, CDR2 SQIVND (reference sequence). Trimming took off 3 bases at V and 4 bases at J, with 21 bases between the two ends. The CDR3 runs 17 residues. Written as DNA, the CDR3 is TGTGCCAGTAGTATTGTCTGGGCGGCGATGGGAAGCACTGAAGCTTTCTTT. Its protein product is CASSIVWAAMGSTEAFF.

As DNA, the CDR3 is TGTGCCAGCAGCTCGACAGGGGCCTACAATGAGCAGTTCTTC. Translated: CASSSTGAYNEQFF. The rearrangement links TRBV7-9 to TRBJ2-1; 8 bases map to TRBD1. The CDR3 runs to 14 residues. V was clipped by 4 bases and J by 2 bases; unmatched bases: 1. Germline V CDR1 and CDR2: SEHNR, FQNEAQ (reference sequence). Supplemented by reference TRBV7-9 and TRBJ2-1, the full variable domain reads DTGVSQNPRHKITKRGQNVTFRCDPISEHNRLYWYRQTLGQGPEFLTYFQNEAQLEKSRLLSDRFSAERPKGSFSTLEIQRTEQGDSAMYLCASSSTGAYNEQFFGPGTRLTVL.

This clone has at least ten counts. V gene TRBV5-1 combines with J gene TRBJ1-3, with 9 bases identical to TRBD1. CDR3 length: 16 amino acids. Germline lookup yields CDR1 SGHRS and CDR2 YFSETQ. V dropped 5 bases and J dropped 4; count of bases not matched to a gene: 10. DNA of the CDR3: TGCGCCAGCAGTTCCCGACAGGGGGTATCCGGAAACACCATATATTTT. It translates to CASSSRQGVSGNTIYF. Complete variable domain (other parts from reference TRBV5-1 and TRBJ1-3): KAGVTQTPRYLIKTRGQQVTLSCSPISGHRSVSWYQQTPGQGLQFLFEYFSETQRNKGNFPGRFSGRQFSNSRSEMNVSTLELGDSALYLCASSSRQGVSGNTIYFGEGSWLTVV.

V usage is TRBV27 and J usage is TRBJ1-2, with 9 bases fitting TRBD1. This CDR3 is 14 amino acids long. Per germline, CDR1 MNHEY and CDR2 SMNVEV (reference sequence). V was pared by 5 bases and J by 7 bases, with 8 bases of the junction left unmatched. Here the CDR3 reads CASSQWDREGGYTF. CDR3 in DNA: TGTGCCAGCAGTCAGTGGGACAGGGAGGGTGGCTACACCTTC.

The V call is TRBV6-6, the J call TRBJ2-5; D perhaps matches TRBD2 (6 bases). V lost 0 bases and J 2 bases, leaving 13 bases between the germline ends. The CDR3 is 16 residues long. Germline CDR1 reads MNHNY; CDR2 reads SVGAGI (reference sequence). The CDR3 region is CASSYSTVAEQETQYF. Here the CDR3 DNA reads TGTGCCAGCAGTTACTCCACCGTAGCGGAACAAGAGACCCAGTACTTC.

The chain combines TRBV3-1 (or the pseudogene TRBV3-2) with TRBJ2-5, with TRBD2 identical over 10 bases. J lost 2 bases, V lost 4 bases, and 7 bases had no gene match. The CDR3 is 16 residues long. Germline values: CDR1 LGHDT, CDR2 YNNKEL (reference sequence). In DNA, the CDR3 is TGTGCCAGCAGCCTCAGGGGACTAGCGAATCAAGAGACCCAGTACTTC. Protein sequence: CASSLRGLANQETQYF.

V usage is TRBV14 and J usage is TRBJ1-4; TRBD1 aligns across 7 bases. This CDR3 is 16 amino acids long. The trim removed 0 bases at V and 4 bases at J, leaving 5 bases unmatched. Germline CDR1 and CDR2: SGHDN and FVKESK. CDR3 sequence (DNA): TGTGCCAGCAGCCAAGAGCGGGACAGCATTAATGAAAAACTGTTTTTT. It yields the protein CASSQERDSINEKLFF. The full variable domain, with the rest looked up from reference TRBV14 and TRBJ1-4, is EAGVTQFPSHSVIEKGQTVTLRCDPISGHDNLYWYRRVMGKEIKFLLHFVKESKQDESGMPNNRFLAERTGGTYSTLKVQPAELEDSGVYFCASSQERDSINEKLFFGSGTQLSVL.

The chain couples TRBV28 to TRBJ2-7; 7 nucleotides match TRBD1. The CDR3 runs to 13 residues. Germline lookup yields CDR1 MDHEN and CDR2 SYDVKM. Trimming at V came to 6 bases and at J to 2 bases, leaving 4 bases not matched to a gene. CDR3 protein: CASRTGVAYEQYF. The CDR3 DNA sequence: TGTGCCAGCAGAACAGGGGTCGCCTACGAGCAGTACTTC.

The chain employs TRBV6-6 and TRBJ2-7; D remains unclear. Germline V CDR1 and CDR2: MNHNY, SVGAGI (reference sequence). The CDR3 runs to 15 residues. V lost 7 bases and J lost 2, with 18 bases in between. CDR3 nucleotide sequence: TGTGCCAGCACCCTGTCGTCGGTGGGTACCTACGAGCAGTACTTC. This encodes CASTLSSVGTYEQYF.

V is TRBV2 and J is TRBJ1-1; tentatively, D is TRBD1 (5 bases). The CDR3 spans 15 residues. Germline CDR1 is SNHLY and CDR2 is FYNNEI. Trimming cost V 3 bases and J 0 bases, with 11 bases left between them. The CDR3 region is CASSDYGQLNTEAFF. In DNA, the CDR3 is TGTGCCAGCAGTGATTATGGACAACTGAACACTGAAGCTTTCTTT.

The chain is built from TRBV28 and TRBJ1-3; unclear D gene. Germline V CDR1 and CDR2: MDHEN, SYDVKM. V lost 9 bases and J lost 0, with 15 bases in between. The CDR3 extends over 15 amino acids. The CDR3 nucleotides read TGTGCCAGTAAGGGAATCCGCCACTCTGGAAACACCATATATTTT. Its translation: CASKGIRHSGNTIYF.

V is TRBV5-1 and J is TRBJ2-1; 13 bases map to TRBD2. J was trimmed by 3 bases and V by 4 bases; bases with no gene match: 10. CDR3 size: 18 residues. Germline V gives CDR1 SGHRS, CDR2 YFSETQ. CDR3 sequence (DNA): TGCGCCAGCAGCCAAGTGACTAGCGGGAGGAGTGGCTACAATGAGCAGTTCTTC. The encoded protein is CASSQVTSGRSGYNEQFF.

This chain connects TRBV7-3 to TRBJ2-1; 7 positions match TRBD2. The V gene end was trimmed by 5 bases and the J gene end by 7 bases; junction bases not matched to a gene: 14. Germline V gene data show CDR1 as SGHTA and CDR2 as FQGTGA. CDR3 length: 16 residues. In DNA, the CDR3 is TGTGCCAGCAGCCAGTACGGACCGGGAGGAGGGAATGAGCAGTTCTTC. This translates into CASSQYGPGGGNEQFF.